One sample yielded the 4 T cell receptor beta chains listed below, sequenced in a study of monozygotic twins with cystic fibrosis. Method: immunoSEQ multiplex PCR; TCRdb's copy keeps in-frame clones and lacks some. The repertoire includes 20,000 to 30,000 clones, 95% to 97% of them detected once, and around 2.5% sits in the top ten. Specimen: blood. These receptor sequences come from a girl aged 2-10 years with cystic fibrosis.

V gene TRBV5-1 combines with J gene TRBJ2-3; D is tentatively TRBD1 or TRBD2 (5 bases each). Per germline, CDR1 SGHRS and CDR2 YFSETQ. V gave up 2 bases and J gave up 4 bases, with 17 bases separating them. This CDR3 has 16 amino acids. CDR3 loop: CASSFFGQGDSDTQYF. CDR3 nucleotide sequence: TGCGCCAGCAGCTTTTTCGGGCAGGGAGATTCAGATACGCAGTATTTT.

This rearrangement joins TRBV23-1 to TRBJ2-3, with D perhaps assigned TRBD1 or TRBD2 (8 bases each). TRBV23-1 is an ORF, and what it does is uncertain. The CDR3 has 20 residues. Trimming removed 6 bases from V and 2 bases from J, with 30 bases in between. The CDR3 DNA sequence: TGCGCCAGCAGCCCCAGGGGGCGGGAGGACGAGAGGATACTCACAGATACGCAGTATTTT. Amino acid sequence: CASSPRGREDERILTDTQYF.

The V call is TRBV6-6, the J call TRBJ2-1; 9 bases are shared with TRBD2. The CDR3 length is 14 residues. In germline, CDR1 is MNHNY, CDR2 SVGAGI (reference sequence). The V and J ends lost 5 bases and 9 bases, in that order; junction bases with no gene match: 8. Here the CDR3 DNA reads TGTGCCAGCAGTCCTTGGGGACTAGCTAGTGAGCAGTTCTTC. This encodes CASSPWGLASEQFF.

The V call is TRBV19, the J call TRBJ1-1, with D possibly TRBD1 on 5 matching bases. Per germline, CDR1 LNHDA and CDR2 SQIVND (reference sequence). The CDR3 loop spans 14 amino acids. Trimming stripped 7 bases from V and 1 base from J, with 13 bases between. The CDR3 DNA reads TGTGCCAGTATTATCGGGGGATCGAACACTGAAGCTTTCTTT. The encoded protein is CASIIGGSNTEAFF.